The source of this T cell receptor beta chain is a study of response to subunit inactivated influenza vaccine. V lost 3 bases to trimming and J lost 4 bases; unmatched junction nucleotides: 4. Germline V gene data show CDR1 as SGHKS and CDR2 as YYEKEE (reference sequence). The CDR3 is made up of 14 amino acids. Whole-study results and caveats: With each seasonal influenza vaccination, the authors suggested, few new T cells are recruited.

This clonotype showed up just a few times. Its antigen remains unknown. TCRdb recomputed calls from the RT-PCR reads with MiXCR, one row per CDR3 protein. The sample includes 630,000 or so distinct CDR3 sequences, 15% to 19% of them seen just once. The V and J genes are TRBV5-5 and TRBJ2-1; 7 bases are shared with TRBD1. Sequences were derived from PBMCs from blood, sampled 11 to 12 days after vaccination. This receptor was taken from a man in his fifties who received an inactivated influenza vaccine. The CDR3 is CASSSPGQYNEQFF. In DNA, the CDR3 is TGTGCCAGCAGCTCACCGGGACAGTACAATGAGCAGTTCTTC.